Listed here are 7 T cell receptor beta chains from one sample, sequenced in a study of cytomegalovirus exposure and HLA in healthy donors. Primers: 60 Vbeta forward and 13 Jbeta reverse. The repertoire was sequenced with immunoSEQ multiplex PCR; TCRdb's copy has only in-frame clones and lacks some. Of roughly 180,000 clones listed, 79% are singletons. Input material: PBMCs. Every receptor here comes from a girl aged 5-17 years in good health and CMV-seropositive.

In this sample, this clone turned up once. The chain joins TRBV4-1 to TRBJ1-4; D possibly corresponds to TRBD1 (5 bases). The CDR3 consists of 14 residues. Germline V gene sequence: CDR1 MGHRA, CDR2 YSYEKL. With 4 bases removed from V and 5 bases from J, the gap between germline ends came to 11 bases. CDR3 amino acids: CASSPIQANEKLFF. The CDR3 coding sequence is TGCGCCAGCAGCCCGATACAGGCAAATGAAAAACTGTTTTTT.

The chain couples TRBV7-9 to TRBJ2-1, with 8 bases matching TRBD2. Germline values: CDR1 SEHNR, CDR2 FQNEAQ (reference sequence). V shed 2 bases, J shed 3 bases, and the junction held 15 bases outside the gene matches. This CDR3 comprises 19 residues. DNA of the CDR3: TGTGCCAGCAGCTTATTGTCGGGCGGGGGGCTCTTACGCTACAATGAGCAGTTCTTC. This gives the protein CASSLLSGGGLLRYNEQFF.

The chain links TRBV4-3 to TRBJ1-2; 10 nucleotides line up with TRBD1. The CDR3 is 17 amino acids. With V trimmed by 4 bases and J by 8 bases, 16 bases remained unmatched. Germline V lookup: CDR1 LGHNA, CDR2 YSLEER. CDR3 coding DNA: TGCGCCAGCAGCCTACTTATCACCGGGACAGGGGTTGGGGGCTACACCTTC. Protein: CASSLLITGTGVGGYTF.

The V call is TRBV19, the J call TRBJ1-3; D is possibly TRBD1 (6 bases). Germline V CDR1 and CDR2: LNHDA, SQIVND (reference sequence). The CDR3 consists of 16 residues. The ends were cut back, 3 bases at V and 4 bases at J, with 16 bases in the middle. This CDR3 reads CASSISGGIAGNTIYF. The DNA of the CDR3 is TGTGCCAGTAGTATCTCGGGGGGCATCGCGGGAAACACCATATATTTT.

V and J are TRBV5-1 and TRBJ2-5; 8 bases map to TRBD2. CDR1 and CDR2 from the germline V gene are SGHRS and YFSETQ. Losses at the gene ends were 4 bases for V and 3 bases for J; bases not matched to a gene: 17. The CDR3 has 18 residues. This chain's CDR3 is CASSPGLGSAGFKETQYF. CDR3 sequence (DNA): TGCGCCAGCAGCCCGGGACTAGGCAGTGCGGGTTTCAAAGAGACCCAGTACTTC.

This chain uses TRBV6-5 with TRBJ2-5; no clear D gene. The CDR3 consists of 12 residues. V shed 7 bases and J shed 5 bases, with 11 bases lying between them. The germline CDR1 and CDR2 sequences are MNHEY and SVGAGI. The CDR3 sequence: CASTSSTETQYF. The CDR3 bases are TGTGCCAGCACCTCGTCAACTGAGACCCAGTACTTC.

The V gene is TRBV7-9, the J gene TRBJ1-4; D remains ambiguous. In germline, CDR1 is SEHNR, CDR2 FQNEAQ (reference sequence). V lost 6 bases and J 5 bases, leaving 7 bases between the germline ends. This CDR3 contains 12 residues. The CDR3 nucleotides are TGTGCCAGCAGGAGCGACAATGAAAAACTGTTTTTT. Its translation: CASRSDNEKLFF.